These T cell receptor beta chains were read from a single sample in a study of T cells in Graves' hyperthyroidism and ophthalmopathy. TCRdb processed the multiplex PCR reads anew with MiXCR; each CDR3 protein has one entry. Of 370,000 or so distinct CDR3 sequences in the sample, roughly 13% were seen once. The sequenced sample consisted of blood. The receptors were gathered from a man aged 25-40 years with Graves' hyperthyroidism that later progressed to Graves' ophthalmopathy. Both conserved end residues are part of each CDR3. A D gene is named only where the DNA matches it firmly. Clone size is shown for a subset of rows, as once, few, many or a class of expanded clone.

>TRBJ1-4|many|TRBD1|TRBV2
TGTGCCAGCAGTGAACAGGACAGGTCACGAAAACTGTTTTTT
CASSEQDRSRKLFF
>TRBJ2-5|many|-|TRBV20-1
TGCAGTGCTAGAGATCCCGAGATAGGGGAGACCCAGTACTTC
CSARDPEIGETQYF
>TRBJ2-5|few|TRBD2|TRBV20-1
TGCAGTGCTCAGGGGCTAGCGGGGGTAGAGACCCAGTACTTC
CSAQGLAGVETQYF
>TRBJ2-7|few|-|TRBV19
TGTGCCAGTAGTATTGGCAGGGGCTCCTACGAGCAGTACTTC
CASSIGRGSYEQYF
>TRBJ2-2|many|TRBD2|TRBV2
TGTGCCAGCAGTGACCCGACTAGCATTGGCGGGGAGCTGTTTTTT
CASSDPTSIGGELFF
>TRBJ1-4|many|-|TRBV2
TGTGCCAGCACCAAGTCGGGAGGTGAAAAACTGTTTTTT
CASTKSGGEKLFF
>TRBJ2-5|many|-|TRBV18
TGTGCCAGCTCACCACCGGCAACTCAAGAGACCCAGTACTTC
CASSPPATQETQYF
>TRBJ1-4|-|-|TRBV30
TGTGCCTGGAGTGTAGCAGAGTGGGGTGAAAAACTGTTTTTT
CAWSVAEWGEKLFF
>TRBJ1-5|many|-|TRBV9
TGTGCCAGCAGCGAGGACAATATTGAGCCCCAGCATTTT
CASSEDNIEPQHF
>TRBJ2-5|-|TRBD2|TRBV30
TGTGCCTGGAGTTCCCCAGCGGGGGGGGTGACCCAGTACTTC
CAWSSPAGGVTQYF
>TRBJ1-2|many|-|TRBV5-5
TGTGCCAGCAGCCTCGGGGCCTCTATTGGCTACACCTTC
CASSLGASIGYTF
>TRBJ2-3|-|-|TRBV5-5
TGTGCCAGCAGCCCACGTTCAGGGGGGGCCACAGATACGCAGTATTTT
CASSPRSGGATDTQYF
>TRBJ1-1|few|-|TRBV4-1
TGCGCCAGCAGCCAAGACGATACGGGGCTTCCTGAAGCTTTCTTT
CASSQDDTGLPEAFF
>TRBJ2-1|few|-|TRBV9
TGTGCCAGCAGCGTTCTTGAGAGGTCCTACAATGAGCAGTTCTTC
CASSVLERSYNEQFF
>TRBJ2-7|many|-|TRBV6-1
TGTGCCAGCAGTGAAGTTCTTACCTACGAGCAGTACTTC
CASSEVLTYEQYF
>TRBJ2-3|many|TRBD2|TRBV5-1
TGCGCCAGCTTACGGAACTCGGGGGGGCCGGCAGATACGCAGTATTTT
CASLRNSGGPADTQYF
>TRBJ1-2|many|-|TRBV24-1
TGTGCCACCAGTGATCGTAGGACATCTGTTCCTAGCCTCGACCTCTATGGCTACACCTTC
CATSDRRTSVPSLDLYGYTF
>TRBJ2-5|many|TRBD2|TRBV6-1
TGTGCCAGCAGTGAATCGGGGGGCCAAGAGACCCAGTACTTC
CASSESGGQETQYF
>TRBJ2-7|many|-|TRBV6-1
TGTGCCAGCAGCAACGACCCTACCTACGAGCAGTACTTC
CASSNDPTYEQYF
>TRBJ1-2|-|TRBD1|TRBV5-1
TGCGCCAGCAGCTTGGAGGCGGACAGGTGGGGCTATGGCTACACCTTC
CASSLEADRWGYGYTF
>TRBJ1-2|few|-|TRBV6-1
TGTGCCAGCAAGATGAGTTACTATGGCTACACCTTC
CASKMSYYGYTF
>TRBJ1-6|many|TRBD1|TRBV28
TGTGCCAGCAGTTTAGGAAACAGGGGGCACAGAGGTTGGTCACCCCTCCACTTT
CASSLGNRGHRGWSPLHF
>TRBJ2-3|-|-|TRBV4-1
TGCGCCAGCAGCCAAGCAAAGAGGCGCGATACGCAGTATTTT
CASSQAKRRDTQYF
>TRBJ2-3|many|-|TRBV28
TGTGCCACCGGGGCGGTGCCTCACATCGCAACACAGTATTTT
CATGAVPHIATQYF
>TRBJ2-3|few|TRBD2|TRBV2
TGTGCCAGCGGAAGCGGGGGGACCTCGCTGGGTACGCAGTATTTT
CASGSGGTSLGTQYF
>TRBJ2-5|many|-|TRBV20-1
TGCAGTGCTAGAGACTTTGGGGGGCCGCAAGAGACCCAGTACTTC
CSARDFGGPQETQYF
>TRBJ2-1|-|TRBD2|TRBV7-3
TGTGCCAGTTCCCGGACTAGCGGGGGATCCTACAATGAGCAGTTCTTC
CASSRTSGGSYNEQFF
>TRBJ1-2|-|-|TRBV6-4
TGTGCCAGCAGCGACCCATTCGATGGCTACACCTTC
CASSDPFDGYTF
>TRBJ2-5|-|-|TRBV7-9
TGTGCCAGCAGCGCCCCACTAGGACTCGAGACCCAGTACTTC
CASSAPLGLETQYF
>TRBJ1-6|many|TRBD1|TRBV7-8
TGTGCCAGCAGCTTAGAGGGGGCGGGTAATTCACCCCTCCACTTT
CASSLEGAGNSPLHF
>TRBJ2-2|many|-|TRBV12-3/TRBV12-4
TGTGCCAGCAGAGACAGTGACCGGGACAACGGGGAGCTGTTTTTT
CASRDSDRDNGELFF
>TRBJ2-2|-|TRBD1|TRBV5-4
TGTGCCAGCAGCTTGGCCGCAGGACAGGGGTTCACCGGGGAGCTGTTTTTT
CASSLAAGQGFTGELFF
>TRBJ1-1|many|-|TRBV5-1
TGCGCCAGCAGCTGGAGACCGATGAACACTGAAGCTTTCTTT
CASSWRPMNTEAFF
>TRBJ2-3|few|-|TRBV6-1
TGTGCCAGCAGACCCACCCAATTAGATACGCAGTATTTT
CASRPTQLDTQYF
>TRBJ2-1|few|TRBD1|TRBV6-6
TGTGCCAGCAGTTACTCGCGGACAGGGGGCGAGGATTCTAATGAGCAGTTCTTC
CASSYSRTGGEDSNEQFF